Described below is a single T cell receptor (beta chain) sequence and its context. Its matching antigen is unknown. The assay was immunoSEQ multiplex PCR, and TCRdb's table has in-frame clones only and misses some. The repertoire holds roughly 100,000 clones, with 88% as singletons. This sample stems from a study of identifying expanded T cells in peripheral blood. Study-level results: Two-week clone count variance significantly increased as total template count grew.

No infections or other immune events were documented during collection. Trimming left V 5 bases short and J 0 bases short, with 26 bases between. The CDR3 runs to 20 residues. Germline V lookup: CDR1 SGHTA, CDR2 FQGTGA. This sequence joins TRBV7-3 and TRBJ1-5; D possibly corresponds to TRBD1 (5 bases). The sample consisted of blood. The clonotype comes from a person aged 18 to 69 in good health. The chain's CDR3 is CASSLRERGRGASSNQPQHF. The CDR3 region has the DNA TGTGCCAGCAGCCTAAGGGAACGGGGACGGGGCGCTAGTAGCAATCAGCCCCAGCATTTT.